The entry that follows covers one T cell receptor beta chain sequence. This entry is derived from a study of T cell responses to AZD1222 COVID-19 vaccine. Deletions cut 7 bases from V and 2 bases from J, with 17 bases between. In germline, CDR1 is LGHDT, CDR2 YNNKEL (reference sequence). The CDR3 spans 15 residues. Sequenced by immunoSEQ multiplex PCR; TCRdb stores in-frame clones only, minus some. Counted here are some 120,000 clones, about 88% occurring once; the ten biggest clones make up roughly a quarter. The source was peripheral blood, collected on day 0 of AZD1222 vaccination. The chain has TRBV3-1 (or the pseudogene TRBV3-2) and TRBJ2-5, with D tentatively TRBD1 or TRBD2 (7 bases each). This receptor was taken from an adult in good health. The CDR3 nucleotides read TGTGCCAGCACGCACAGGGGACTAAGGCAAGAGACCCAGTACTTC. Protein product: CASTHRGLRQETQYF.